This entry features one T cell receptor beta chain sequence. This sample stems from a study of blood T cells in healthy people across ages. Using a J-beta primer mix together with a sample-barcoded 5' primer, a second PCR was run for about 7 to 12 cycles. TCRdb itself ran the 5' RACE reads through MiXCR, one entry per CDR3 protein. The sample lists 750,000 or so distinct CDR3 sequences, around 25% occurring once. The CDR3 is made up of 17 amino acids. The germline gives CDR1 SEHNR, CDR2 FQNEAQ (reference sequence). The J segment lost 5 bases and the V segment lost 1 base, leaving 11 bases of the junction unmatched. Each donor gave 9 to 10 milliliters of peripheral blood. The same sample was also studied in work on T cells of mothers and their children.

This TCR came from a boy between 10 and 17 years old in good health. Material: blood. The chain uses TRBV7-9 and TRBJ2-5; 9 bases line up with TRBD2. This CDR3 reads CASSLGLADPQAETQYF. The CDR3, as DNA: TGTGCCAGCAGCTTAGGACTAGCGGACCCACAGGCGGAGACCCAGTACTTC.